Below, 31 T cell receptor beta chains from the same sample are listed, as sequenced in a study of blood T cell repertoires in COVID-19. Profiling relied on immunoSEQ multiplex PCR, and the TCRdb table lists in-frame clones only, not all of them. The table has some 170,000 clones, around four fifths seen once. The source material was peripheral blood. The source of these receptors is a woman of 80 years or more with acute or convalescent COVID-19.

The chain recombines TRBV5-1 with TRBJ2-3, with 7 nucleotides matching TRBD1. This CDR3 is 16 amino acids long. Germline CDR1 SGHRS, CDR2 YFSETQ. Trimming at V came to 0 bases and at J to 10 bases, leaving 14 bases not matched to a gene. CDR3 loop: CASSLGQTGTIVPQYF. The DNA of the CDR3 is TGCGCCAGCAGCTTGGGACAGACAGGGACCATAGTTCCGCAGTATTTT.

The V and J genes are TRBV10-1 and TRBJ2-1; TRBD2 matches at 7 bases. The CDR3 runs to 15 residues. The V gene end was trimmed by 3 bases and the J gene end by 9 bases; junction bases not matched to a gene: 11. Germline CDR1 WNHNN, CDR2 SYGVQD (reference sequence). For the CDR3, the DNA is TGCGCCAGCAGTGATGGACTAGTCCCCCCAAGTGAGCAGTTCTTC. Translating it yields CASSDGLVPPSEQFF.

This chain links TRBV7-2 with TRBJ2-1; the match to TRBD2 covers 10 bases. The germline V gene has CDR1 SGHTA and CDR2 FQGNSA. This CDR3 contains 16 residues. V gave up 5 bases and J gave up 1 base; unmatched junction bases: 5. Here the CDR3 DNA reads TGTGCCAGCAGCCCGAGGACTAGCGGTTCCTACAATGAGCAGTTCTTC. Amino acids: CASSPRTSGSYNEQFF.

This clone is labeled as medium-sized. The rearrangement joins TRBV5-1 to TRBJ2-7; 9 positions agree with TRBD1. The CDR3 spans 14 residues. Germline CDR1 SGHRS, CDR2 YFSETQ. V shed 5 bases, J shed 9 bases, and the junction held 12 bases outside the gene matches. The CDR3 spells CASSPDPGTGWQYF. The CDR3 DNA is TGCGCCAGCAGTCCTGACCCCGGGACAGGGTGGCAGTACTTC.

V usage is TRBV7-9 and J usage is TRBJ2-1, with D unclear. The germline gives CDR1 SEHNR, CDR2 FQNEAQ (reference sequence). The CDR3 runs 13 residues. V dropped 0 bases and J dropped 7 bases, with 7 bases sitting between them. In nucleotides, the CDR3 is TGTGCCAGCAGCTTAGCGCGCACGAATGAGCAGTTCTTC. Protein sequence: CASSLARTNEQFF.

CDR3 sequence: CASSLRPGNPNTDTQYF. CDR3 bases: TGTGCCAGCTCACTTCGGCCGGGTAACCCCAACACAGATACGCAGTATTTT. The chain links TRBV18 to TRBJ2-3; the D is unclear. The CDR3 consists of 17 residues. Trimming left V 4 bases short and J 2 bases short, with 19 bases between. Germline V gene data show CDR1 as KGHSH and CDR2 as LQKENI.

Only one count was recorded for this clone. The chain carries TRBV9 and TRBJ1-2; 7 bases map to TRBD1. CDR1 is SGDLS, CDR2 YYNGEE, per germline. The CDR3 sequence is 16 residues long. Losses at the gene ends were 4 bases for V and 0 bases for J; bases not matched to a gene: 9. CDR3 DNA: TGTGCCAGCAGCCCCTTGGAGGGGGCTACTAACTATGGCTACACCTTC. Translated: CASSPLEGATNYGYTF.

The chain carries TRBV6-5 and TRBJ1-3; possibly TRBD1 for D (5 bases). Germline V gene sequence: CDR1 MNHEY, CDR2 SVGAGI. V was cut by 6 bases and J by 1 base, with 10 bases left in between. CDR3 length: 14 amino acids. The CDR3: CASRTRVSGNTIYF. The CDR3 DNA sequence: TGTGCCAGCAGAACCAGGGTTTCTGGAAACACCATATATTTT.

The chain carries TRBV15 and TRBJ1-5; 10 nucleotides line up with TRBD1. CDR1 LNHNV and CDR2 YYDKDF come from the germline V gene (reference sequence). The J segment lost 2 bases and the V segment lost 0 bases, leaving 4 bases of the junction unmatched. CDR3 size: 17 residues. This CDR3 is CATSRDRGQGRNQPQHF. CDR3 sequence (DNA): TGTGCCACCAGCAGAGATCGGGGACAGGGGCGCAATCAGCCCCAGCATTTT.

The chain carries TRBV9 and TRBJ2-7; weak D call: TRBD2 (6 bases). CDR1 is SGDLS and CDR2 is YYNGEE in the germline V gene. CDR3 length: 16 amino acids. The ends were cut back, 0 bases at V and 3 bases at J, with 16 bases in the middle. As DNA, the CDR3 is TGTGCCAGCAGCGTAGGGAGGGAAGTGGAGGGCTACGAGCAGTACTTC. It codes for CASSVGREVEGYEQYF.

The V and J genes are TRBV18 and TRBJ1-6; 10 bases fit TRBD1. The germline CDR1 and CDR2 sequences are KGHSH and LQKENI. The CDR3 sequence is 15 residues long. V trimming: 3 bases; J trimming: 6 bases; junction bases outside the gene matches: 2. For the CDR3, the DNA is TGTGCCAGCTCACCCCGGACAGGGGGTAATTCACCCCTCCACTTT. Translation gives CASSPRTGGNSPLHF.

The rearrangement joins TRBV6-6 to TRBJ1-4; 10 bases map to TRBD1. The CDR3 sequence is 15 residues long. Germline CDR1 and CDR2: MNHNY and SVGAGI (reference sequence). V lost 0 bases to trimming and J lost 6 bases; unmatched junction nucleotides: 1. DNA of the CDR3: TGTGCCAGCAGTTACTCTGGGACAGGGGATGAAAAACTGTTTTTT. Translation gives CASSYSGTGDEKLFF.

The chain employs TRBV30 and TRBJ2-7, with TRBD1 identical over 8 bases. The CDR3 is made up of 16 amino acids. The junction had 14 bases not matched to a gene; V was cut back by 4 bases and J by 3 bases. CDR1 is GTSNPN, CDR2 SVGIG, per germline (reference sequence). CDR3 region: CAWTHGAGGQIYEQYF. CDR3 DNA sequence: TGTGCCTGGACCCATGGGGCAGGGGGCCAAATCTACGAGCAGTACTTC.

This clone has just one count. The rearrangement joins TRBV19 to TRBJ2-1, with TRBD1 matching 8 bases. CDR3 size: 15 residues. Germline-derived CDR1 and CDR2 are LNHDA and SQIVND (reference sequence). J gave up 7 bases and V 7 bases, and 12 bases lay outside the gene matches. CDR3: CASTPDRGYGNEQFF. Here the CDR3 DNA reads TGTGCCAGTACCCCTGACAGGGGATATGGGAATGAGCAGTTCTTC.

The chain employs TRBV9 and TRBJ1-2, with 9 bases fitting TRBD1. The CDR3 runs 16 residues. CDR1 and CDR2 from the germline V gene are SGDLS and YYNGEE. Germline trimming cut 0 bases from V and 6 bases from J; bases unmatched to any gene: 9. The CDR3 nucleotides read TGTGCCAGCAGCGTAGGGGGACAGGGTGGATTGGATGGCTACACCTTC. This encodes CASSVGGQGGLDGYTF.

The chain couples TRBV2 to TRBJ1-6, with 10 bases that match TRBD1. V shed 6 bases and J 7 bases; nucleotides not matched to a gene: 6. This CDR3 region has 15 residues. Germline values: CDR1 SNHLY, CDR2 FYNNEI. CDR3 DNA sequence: TGTGCCAGCAGGGCAGGACAGGGGGTAAATTCACCCCTCCACTTT. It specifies CASRAGQGVNSPLHF.

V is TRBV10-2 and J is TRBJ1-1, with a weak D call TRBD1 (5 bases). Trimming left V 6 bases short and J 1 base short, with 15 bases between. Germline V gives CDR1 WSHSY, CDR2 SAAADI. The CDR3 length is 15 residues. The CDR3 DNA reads TGCGCCAGCAGGTCTGGCAGGGTCTCGAACACTGAAGCTTTCTTT. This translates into CASRSGRVSNTEAFF.

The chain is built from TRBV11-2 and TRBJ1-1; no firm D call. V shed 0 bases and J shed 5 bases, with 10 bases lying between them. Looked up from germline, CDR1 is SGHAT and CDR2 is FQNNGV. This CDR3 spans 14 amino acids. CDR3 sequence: CASSLETDGTEAFF. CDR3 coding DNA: TGTGCCAGCAGCTTAGAAACAGATGGAACTGAAGCTTTCTTT.

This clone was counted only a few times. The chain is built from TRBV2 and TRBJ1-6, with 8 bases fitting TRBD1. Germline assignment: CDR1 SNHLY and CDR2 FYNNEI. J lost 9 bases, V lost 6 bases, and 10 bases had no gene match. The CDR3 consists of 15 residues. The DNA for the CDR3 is TGTGCCAGCAGCAGCATCGGACAGGGTTTTTCACCCCTCCACTTT. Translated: CASSSIGQGFSPLHF. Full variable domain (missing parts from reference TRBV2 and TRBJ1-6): EPEVTQTPSHQVTQMGQEVILRCVPISNHLYFYWYRQILGQKVEFLVSFYNNEISEKSEIFDDQFSVERPDGSNFTLKIRSTKLEDSAMYFCASSSIGQGFSPLHFGNGTRLTVT.

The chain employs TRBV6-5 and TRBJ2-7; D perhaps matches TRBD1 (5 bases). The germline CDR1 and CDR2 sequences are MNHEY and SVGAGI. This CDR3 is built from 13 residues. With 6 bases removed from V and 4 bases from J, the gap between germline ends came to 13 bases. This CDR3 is CASSPRQLYEQYF. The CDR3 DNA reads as TGTGCCAGCAGCCCCAGACAGCTATACGAGCAGTACTTC.

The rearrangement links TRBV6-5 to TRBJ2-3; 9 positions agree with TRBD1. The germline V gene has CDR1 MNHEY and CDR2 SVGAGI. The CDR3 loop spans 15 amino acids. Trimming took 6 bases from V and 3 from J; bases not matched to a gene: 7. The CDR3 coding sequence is TGTGCCAGCAGGTCCGGGGGACAGGGAACAGATACGCAGTATTTT. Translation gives CASRSGGQGTDTQYF.

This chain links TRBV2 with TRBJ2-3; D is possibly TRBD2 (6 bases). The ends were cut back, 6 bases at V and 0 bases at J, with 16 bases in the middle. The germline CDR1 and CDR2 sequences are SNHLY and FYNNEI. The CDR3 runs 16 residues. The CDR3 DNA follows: TGTGCCAGCAGGATTGGGGCGGGATTCAGCACAGATACGCAGTATTTT. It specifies CASRIGAGFSTDTQYF.

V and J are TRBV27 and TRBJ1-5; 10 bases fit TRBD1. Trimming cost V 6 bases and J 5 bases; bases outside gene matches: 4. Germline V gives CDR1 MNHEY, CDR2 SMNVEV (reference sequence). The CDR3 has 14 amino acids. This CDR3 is CASSPTGGYQPQHF. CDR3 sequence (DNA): TGTGCCAGCAGCCCGACAGGGGGCTATCAGCCCCAGCATTTT.

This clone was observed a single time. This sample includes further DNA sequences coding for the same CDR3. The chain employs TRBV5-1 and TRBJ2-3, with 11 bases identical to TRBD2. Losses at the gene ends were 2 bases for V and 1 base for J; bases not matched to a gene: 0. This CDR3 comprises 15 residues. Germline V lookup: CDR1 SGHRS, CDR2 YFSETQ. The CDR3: CASSLLAGGTDTQYF. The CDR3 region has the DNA TGCGCCAGCAGCTTACTAGCGGGAGGCACAGATACGCAGTATTTT.

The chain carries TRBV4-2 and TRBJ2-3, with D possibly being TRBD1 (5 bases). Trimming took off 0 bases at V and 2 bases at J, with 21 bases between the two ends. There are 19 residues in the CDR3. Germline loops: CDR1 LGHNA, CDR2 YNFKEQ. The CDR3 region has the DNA TGTGCCAGCAGCCAAGAGACAGACGCTCTCTCCGTGTTCACAGATACGCAGTATTTT. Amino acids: CASSQETDALSVFTDTQYF.

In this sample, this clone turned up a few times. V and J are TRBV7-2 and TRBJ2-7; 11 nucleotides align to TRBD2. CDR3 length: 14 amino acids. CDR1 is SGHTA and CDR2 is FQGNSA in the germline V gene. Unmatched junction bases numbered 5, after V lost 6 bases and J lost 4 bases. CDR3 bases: TGTGCCAGCAGTCGCACTAGCGGGAGTTACGAGCAGTACTTC. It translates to CASSRTSGSYEQYF.

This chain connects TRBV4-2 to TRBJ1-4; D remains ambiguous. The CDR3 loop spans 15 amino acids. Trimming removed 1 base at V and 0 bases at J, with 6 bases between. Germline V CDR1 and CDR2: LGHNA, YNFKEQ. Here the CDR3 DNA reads TGTGCCAGCAGCCAAGTTCAGGCAACTAATGAAAAACTGTTTTTT. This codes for CASSQVQATNEKLFF.

The CDR3 loop is CASSSVRVLNTEAFF. The DNA of the CDR3 is TGTGCCAGCAGCTCAGTGAGGGTCTTGAACACTGAAGCTTTCTTT. This chain joins TRBV2 and TRBJ1-1; D gene ambiguous. CDR1 and CDR2 (germline): SNHLY, FYNNEI. The CDR3 totals 15 residues. Trimming took 6 bases from V and 0 from J, leaving 14 bases between them.

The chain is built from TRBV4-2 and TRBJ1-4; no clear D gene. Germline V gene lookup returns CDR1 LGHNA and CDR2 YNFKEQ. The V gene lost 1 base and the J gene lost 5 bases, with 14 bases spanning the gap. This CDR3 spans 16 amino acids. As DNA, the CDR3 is TGTGCCAGCAGCCAAGTCCCGAACTCGGGGAATGAAAAACTGTTTTTT. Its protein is CASSQVPNSGNEKLFF.

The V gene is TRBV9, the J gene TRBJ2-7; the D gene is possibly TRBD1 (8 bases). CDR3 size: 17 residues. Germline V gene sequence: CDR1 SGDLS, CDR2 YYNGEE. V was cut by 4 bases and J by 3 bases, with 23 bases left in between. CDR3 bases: TGTGCCAGCAGCTCCTCCCCGGACAGGGCGGGGGTCTACGAGCAGTACTTC. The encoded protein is CASSSSPDRAGVYEQYF.

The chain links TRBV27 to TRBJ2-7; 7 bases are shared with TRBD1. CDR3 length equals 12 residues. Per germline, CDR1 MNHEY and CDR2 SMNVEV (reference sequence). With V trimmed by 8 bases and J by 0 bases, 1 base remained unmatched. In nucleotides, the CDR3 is TGTGCCAGCCGGGACAGCTCCTACGAGCAGTACTTC. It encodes CASRDSSYEQYF.